The clone carrying this T cell receptor beta chain was seen a few times. The antigen is unknown. This sample was taken from a study of T cell repertoires in cytomegalovirus infection. Study overall: Public TCR beta signature analysis indicated the presence of both CMV infection and matching HLA type. Overall study results and limits: Dominating the ex vivo response were HLA-C-restricted CMV-specific TCR beta clonotypes. Summed frequency of public TCR beta families distinguished CMV carriers with the relevant HLA.

A single record per CDR3 protein comes from TCRdb applying MiXCR to the reads. The sample has more than 400,000 distinct CDR3 sequences; around a quarter are singletons. The sequenced sample consisted of PBMCs. This sequence originates from a human donor in good health (CMV status not recorded). Some clones in this sample may be carry-over from other donors' samples.

In DNA form, the CDR3 reads TGTGCCAGCAGTGAATCGGGCAGGGAAAGGGGAAAACTGTTTTTT. It yields the protein CASSESGRERGKLFF. J is TRBJ1-4 and V is TRBV25-1; a weak D match, TRBD1 (5 bases). The CDR3 extends over 15 amino acids. Trimming took off 1 base at V and 10 bases at J, with 16 bases between the two ends. The germline V gene has CDR1 MGHDK and CDR2 SYGVNS.